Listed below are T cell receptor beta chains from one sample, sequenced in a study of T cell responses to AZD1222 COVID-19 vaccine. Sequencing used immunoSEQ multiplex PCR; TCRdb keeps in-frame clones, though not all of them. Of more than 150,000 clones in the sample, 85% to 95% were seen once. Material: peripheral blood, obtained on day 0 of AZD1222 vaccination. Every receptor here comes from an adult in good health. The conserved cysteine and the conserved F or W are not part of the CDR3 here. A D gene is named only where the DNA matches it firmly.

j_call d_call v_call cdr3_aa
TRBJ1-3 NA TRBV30 AWRGSGNTIY
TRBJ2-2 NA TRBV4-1 ASSRGVAENTGELF
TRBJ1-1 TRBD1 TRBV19 ASTDRGSRAEAF
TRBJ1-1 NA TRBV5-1 ASSLAGEAF
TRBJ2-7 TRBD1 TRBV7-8 ASSHDRGVLYEQY
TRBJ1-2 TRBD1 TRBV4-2 ASSQDRGVGYGYT
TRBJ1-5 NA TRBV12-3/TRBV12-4 ASSLLRDQPQH
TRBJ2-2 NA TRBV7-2 ASSFFDPPGAGELF
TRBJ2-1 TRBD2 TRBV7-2 ASSSDISGGPYNEQF
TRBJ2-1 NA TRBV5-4 ASSLAGRNEQF
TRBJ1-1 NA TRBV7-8 ASSLGSDSTEAF
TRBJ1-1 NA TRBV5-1 ASSSEHSEAF
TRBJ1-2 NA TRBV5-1 ASSLKGGYGYT
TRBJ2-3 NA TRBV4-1 ASSSSGSTDTQY
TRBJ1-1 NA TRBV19 ASTRRGITEAF
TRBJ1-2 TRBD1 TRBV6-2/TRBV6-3 ASSYKQGADYGYT
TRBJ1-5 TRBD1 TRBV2 ASTRTGGNSNQPQH
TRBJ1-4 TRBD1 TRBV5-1 ASSLGVSDRGNEKLF
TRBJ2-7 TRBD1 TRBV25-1 ASQGGTGITYEQY
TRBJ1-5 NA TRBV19 ASSLGRINQPQH
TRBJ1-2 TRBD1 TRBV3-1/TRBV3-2 ASSPQHRDSYGYT
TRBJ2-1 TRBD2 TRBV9 ASSVAGSGGAREQF
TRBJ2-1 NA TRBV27 ASSPASLNEQF
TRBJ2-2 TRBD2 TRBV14 ASSTSGRAFTGELF
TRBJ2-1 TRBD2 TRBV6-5 ASSRPTSGSSEQF
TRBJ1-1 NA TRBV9 ASSVEVNTEAF
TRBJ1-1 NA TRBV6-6 ASSSSEGYKNTEAF
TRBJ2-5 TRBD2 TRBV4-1 ASSQDASGSWGQETQY
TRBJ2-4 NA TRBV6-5 ASSYSAERENIQY
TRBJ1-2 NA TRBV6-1 ASSSRRYGYT
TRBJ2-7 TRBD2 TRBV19 ASSRTGTSGASYEQY
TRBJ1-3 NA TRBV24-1 ATEGDTGNTIY
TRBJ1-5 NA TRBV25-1 ASSVAGLSNQPQH
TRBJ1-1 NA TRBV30 AWSVQANTEAF
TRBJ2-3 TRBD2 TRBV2 ASSREGRTQY
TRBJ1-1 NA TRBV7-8 ASSLTSLGEAF
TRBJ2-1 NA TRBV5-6 ASSLSSYNEQF
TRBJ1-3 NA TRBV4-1 ASSPGGQGSSGNTIY
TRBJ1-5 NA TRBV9 ASSVAGNQPQH
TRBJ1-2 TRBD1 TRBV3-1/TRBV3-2 ASSTGQGHGYT
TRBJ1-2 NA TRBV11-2 ASSHRDDYGYT